What follows is one T cell receptor beta chain and its context. Its antigen is unidentified. From the reads, TCRdb called clonotypes with MiXCR, one entry per CDR3 protein. The repertoire holds 45,000 to 75,000 distinct CDR3 sequences, roughly a third seen once, with 60% to 80% in the top ten. This sample was taken from a study of T cell repertoires in cytomegalovirus infection. Study overall: Matching HLA type and CMV infection were both indicated by public TCR beta signatures.

Whole-study results and caveats: Cumulated frequencies of public TCR beta families served to identify carriers of CMV plus the relevant HLA. In two of eight donors, the top clonotype was HLA-C-restricted CMV-specific.

The source is a human donor in good health (CMV status not recorded). Some clones in this sample may be carry-over from other donors' samples. Sequenced: PBMCs, sequenced either directly or after in vitro stimulation (not recorded which).

CDR3 sequence: CASSLRGMGAEAFF. Here the CDR3 DNA reads TGTGCCAGCAGCTTACGGGGAATGGGCGCTGAAGCTTTCTTT. The rearrangement uses TRBV7-2 and TRBJ1-1; D unresolved. Deletions cut 2 bases from V and 6 bases from J, with 13 bases between. The germline gives CDR1 SGHTA, CDR2 FQGNSA. This CDR3 region has 14 residues.